The following is a TCR beta chain sequence with its context. This clonotype has ten or more counts. There is no known antigen for this receptor. No base quality values were provided; no much bigger clone lies one nucleotide off. Amplification of TCR beta CDR3 regions was carried out from RNA transcripts. For the first round of RT-PCR on the TCR CDR3, the HTBI primer set was used together with the Qiagen OneStep RT-PCR kit. Libraries were constructed in a second round of multiplex PCR, after which size selection and purification were performed. Sequencing of the libraries was done on an Illumina HiSeq2000 using paired-end 100 bp reads. In the paper's pipeline: SOAPnuke was used to process the raw data, removing reads that contained adapters or uncalled bases, had a mean Phred below 15, or lacked an exact match to the constant primer or identifier. High-quality paired reads were merged using COPE v1.2.5, and each unique nucleotide sequence was defined as a clonotype. Clonotypes were aligned to IMGT TRBV, TRBD and TRBJ reference segments using MiTCR v1.1. Analysis was restricted to V-J combinations with a frequency above 0.0001, which covered roughly 99% of repertoires. The TCS score was defined as F50 (clonal expansion) divided by E x V (chaos), with BLOSUM62-based TCRdist calculated between CDR3 peptides within each V-J. Welch's t-statistics and random forest reduced roughly 540 V-J features to 10 to 15, which were used in a naive Bayes classifier (R e1071). TCRdb itself trimmed the public reads at Q25 with fastp, ran MiXCR and retained productive beta chains. CDR3 protein duplicates are merged, each entry listing the most common genes and DNA. These V and J calls derive from TCRdb rather than the authors' analysis. The sample includes 380,000 or so distinct CDR3 sequences, with approximately 13% observed a single time. Around 23% of the sample is in the top ten clones.

A patient counted as having stable Graves' hyperthyroidism if no progression to ophthalmopathy occurred over 18 months of follow-up. The hyperthyroidism patients were between 18 and 65 years old and newly diagnosed, with a disease duration of less than 2 months. The study excluded patients with uncontrolled infections, other autoimmune diseases, pregnancy or lactation. Diagnoses were established on the basis of clinical symptoms, serum thyroxine and TRAb, thyroid ultrasound, and orbital computed tomography. Ficoll-Paque density gradient centrifugation was used to isolate PBMCs from about 9.4 ml of fresh peripheral blood. Total RNA was extracted with Trizol reagent, and quality was checked on an Agilent 2100 Bioanalyzer. V drops 5 bases and J drops 0 bases, leaving 5 bases in between. The germline V gene sets CDR1 to MNHNS and CDR2 to SASEGT. The CDR3, cysteine through phenylalanine, is 13 amino acids long. Just CDR3 DNA is preserved here, 39 bases in frame from base 1.

The record originates from a study of T cells in Graves' hyperthyroidism and ophthalmopathy (dated by TCRdb to the late 2010s). Background for the entire study: Peripheral blood was sampled at the time of initial diagnosis, prior to any treatment. A discovery cohort of roughly 100 patients, about 43 with Graves' ophthalmopathy and under 60 with stable Graves' hyperthyroidism, was used to find distinguishing TCR V-J signatures. Prospective prediction of ophthalmopathy was tested in an independent validation cohort consisting of 18 to 20 hyperthyroidism patients and more than 15 patients who later progressed to ophthalmopathy. The 75 to 100 discovery patients were randomly divided into training and test sets at a 7:3 ratio. In addition, the study compared T-cell repertoires in thyroid tissue and in blood from 6 or 7 Graves' hyperthyroidism patients. Following sampling, methimazole starting at 30 mg daily was given to hyperthyroidism patients, and high-dose intravenous methylprednisolone was given to ophthalmopathy patients. TCR Vbeta CDR3 sequencing of some 140 peripheral blood samples (roughly 43 ophthalmopathy, some 75 hyperthyroidism and approximately 17 progressor patients) is reported in the paper.

Overall study outcomes, separate from this receptor: In validation, progression to ophthalmopathy was predicted by the model with more than 65% sensitivity and 72.22% specificity, a median of approximately 6.5 months before onset. Most expanded thyroid clonotypes (frequency above 0.001) were also detected in blood, suggesting blood repertoires may reflect thyroid immune responses. No statistical method was used to set the sample size in advance, and investigators knew the group allocation. A model built on a 13 V-J signature distinguished ophthalmopathy from stable hyperthyroidism, reaching 87.88% sensitivity and about 81% specificity in cross-validation and 80%/75% in testing.

The sequenced sample was blood. In this chain, TRBV6-1 is recombined with TRBJ1-3, with the D gene call left open. This receptor was taken from a woman aged 25 to 39 with Graves' hyperthyroidism. CDR3 sequence: CASSSVSGNTIYF. In nucleotides, the sequence is TGTGCCAGCAGTTCTGTCTCTGGAAACACCATATATTTT.